The 26 T cell receptor beta chains below all came from one sample that was sequenced in a study of shared clonotypes between healthy human individuals. TCRdb's table, derived via immunoSEQ multiplex PCR, lists solely in-frame clones and lacks some. Of about half a million clones in the sample, 65% to 85% were seen once. Sequencing input: PBMCs. These receptors originate from a middle-aged woman in good health. Some clones in this sample may be carry-over from other donors' samples.

The chain uses TRBV28 and TRBJ2-4; D perhaps matches TRBD2 (5 bases). The CDR3 is 12 amino acids. In germline, CDR1 is MDHEN, CDR2 SYDVKM. Trimming stripped 7 bases from V and 8 bases from J, with 12 bases between. As DNA, the CDR3 is TGTGCCAGCATGGACTTTAAGTACATTCAGTACTTC. The encoded protein is CASMDFKYIQYF.

V usage is TRBV30 and J usage is TRBJ2-1; 7 bases are a match to TRBD2. V shed 2 bases and J 8 bases; nucleotides not matched to a gene: 3. The germline V gene has CDR1 GTSNPN and CDR2 SVGIG (reference sequence). The CDR3 is made up of 12 amino acids. CDR3 loop: CAWSWGGDEQFF. CDR3 bases: TGTGCCTGGAGTTGGGGAGGGGATGAGCAGTTCTTC.

The J gene is TRBJ2-5, the V gene TRBV19; tentative D call: TRBD2 (5 bases). The V gene's germline CDR1 is LNHDA and CDR2 SQIVND (reference sequence). The CDR3 runs 15 residues. The V gene lost 1 base and the J gene lost 1 base, with 10 bases spanning the gap. In nucleotides, the CDR3 is TGTGCCAGTAGTATAGGAGGGTCTCCCCAAGAGACCCAGTACTTC. Its protein product is CASSIGGSPQETQYF.

This clone was seen a handful of times. V gene TRBV15 combines with J gene TRBJ2-7, with 10 bases aligning to TRBD1. Germline V gene data show CDR1 as LNHNV and CDR2 as YYDKDF (reference sequence). Germline trimming cut 5 bases from V and 5 bases from J; bases unmatched to any gene: 12. This CDR3 has 16 residues. DNA of the CDR3: TGTGCCACCAGCGCCAGACGCGGGACAGGGGTCGACGAGCAGTACTTC. Residues: CATSARRGTGVDEQYF.

This sequence joins TRBV11-1 and TRBJ2-7; 10 nucleotides align to TRBD1. The CDR3 has 13 residues. Germline lookup yields CDR1 SGHAT and CDR2 FQDESV (reference sequence). The trim removed 8 bases at V and 5 bases at J, leaving 6 bases unmatched. CDR3 residues: CASRDRGNDEQYF. DNA for the CDR3: TGTGCCAGCCGGGACAGGGGAAATGACGAGCAGTACTTC.

About this clone: A read error likely explains this, since a far larger clone differs by one base. Other DNA sequences of this sample code for an identical CDR3. The genes are TRBV2 and TRBJ2-3; tentatively, D is TRBD2 (6 bases). Germline V gene lookup returns CDR1 SNHLY and CDR2 FYNNEI. The CDR3 contains 12 residues. With 3 bases removed from V and 6 bases from J, the gap between germline ends came to 7 bases. The CDR3 reads CASSDRGDTQYF. The CDR3 bases are TGTGCCAGCAGTGATCGGGGGGATACGCAGTATTTT.

The V and J genes are TRBV5-1 and TRBJ1-5; D not resolved. This CDR3 comprises 13 residues. Trimming pared 2 bases from V and 4 bases from J, leaving 7 bases between. Germline V gives CDR1 SGHRS, CDR2 YFSETQ. This CDR3 reads CASSLEVNQPQHF. Written as DNA, the CDR3 is TGCGCCAGCAGCTTAGAGGTTAATCAGCCCCAGCATTTT.

Concerning this clone: With a far larger clone one base away, a read error is the likely cause. This sample also contains other DNA sequences that code for the same CDR3. The chain recombines TRBV30 with TRBJ1-1; no clear D gene. The length of the CDR3 is 13 residues. The V gene's germline CDR1 is GTSNPN and CDR2 SVGIG (reference sequence). CDR3: CARSVVLGTEAFF. CDR3 coding DNA: TGTGCCAGGAGTGTAGTACTAGGAACTGAAGCTTTCTTT.

This chain joins TRBV28 and TRBJ2-1, with TRBD2 as a possible D gene (5 bases). Germline V CDR1 and CDR2: MDHEN, SYDVKM. The V end was cut by 6 bases, the J end by 4 bases, with 13 bases between. This CDR3 comprises 14 residues. CDR3 nucleotides: TGTGCCAGCAGGACTATGCGTCGGTACAATGAGCAGTTCTTC. Residues: CASRTMRRYNEQFF. Looking up the rest from reference TRBV28 and TRBJ2-1 gives the full variable domain: DVKVTQSSRYLVKRTGEKVFLECVQDMDHENMFWYRQDPGLGLRLIYFSYDVKMKEKGDIPEGYSVSREKKERFSLILESASTNQTSMYLCASRTMRRYNEQFFGPGTRLTVL.

The chain employs TRBV18 and TRBJ2-3, with TRBD2 matching over 8 bases. The J segment lost 2 bases and the V segment lost 2 bases, leaving 3 bases of the junction unmatched. The CDR3 has 15 amino acids. From germline, CDR1 is KGHSH and CDR2 LQKENI. The CDR3 nucleotides are TGTGCCAGCTCACCAAAACTAGCGGCCACAGATACGCAGTATTTT. Its translation is CASSPKLAATDTQYF.

Details on this clone: A far more abundant clone sits one base away, making this likely a read error. Given the absence of the conserved phenylalanine or tryptophan at the CDR3 end, a read error is likely. Other DNA sequences of this sample code for an identical CDR3. J is TRBJ2-7 and V is TRBV7-8; D unresolved. The germline V and J ends were trimmed by 6 bases and 2 bases, with 17 bases remaining between them. The CDR3 covers 15 residues. The germline gives CDR1 SGHVS, CDR2 FQNEAQ. CDR3: CASSFLRYSPYEQYL. The CDR3 DNA reads TGTGCCAGCAGTTTCCTCCGCTACTCACCCTACGAGCAGTACCTC.

The V call is TRBV10-3, the J call TRBJ1-1; 11 nucleotides agree with TRBD1. Germline assignment: CDR1 ENHRY and CDR2 SYGVKD. CDR3 size: 16 residues. V dropped 4 bases and J dropped 5; count of bases not matched to a gene: 9. The DNA of the CDR3 is TGTGCCATCAGTGCCCGGACAGGGGGCCTGAGTACTGAAGCTTTCTTT. Protein: CAISARTGGLSTEAFF.

There are a few counts of this clone. The chain uses TRBV5-1 and TRBJ2-1; D may be TRBD2 (6 bases). Per germline, CDR1 SGHRS and CDR2 YFSETQ. V was cut by 5 bases and J by 7 bases, with 19 bases left in between. This CDR3 contains 15 residues. CDR3 region: CASSYLGGEVNEQFF. CDR3 DNA: TGCGCCAGCAGTTATCTCGGGGGAGAAGTAAATGAGCAGTTCTTC.

The chain links TRBV7-8 to TRBJ1-2, with D tentatively TRBD1 (6 bases). The CDR3 contains 15 residues. Trimming shortened V by 5 bases and J by 4 bases, and 17 bases separated the two germline ends. Germline V gives CDR1 SGHVS, CDR2 FQNEAQ. Here the CDR3 reads CASSEHRAASYGYTF. The CDR3 bases are TGTGCCAGCAGCGAACACAGGGCCGCTAGCTATGGCTACACCTTC. Looking up the rest from reference TRBV7-8 and TRBJ1-2 gives the full variable domain: GAGVSQSPRYKVAKRGQDVALRCDPISGHVSLFWYQQALGQGPEFLTYFQNEAQLDKSGLPSDRFFAERPEGSVSTLKIQRTQQEDSAVYLCASSEHRAASYGYTFGSGTRLTVV.

The rearrangement links TRBV10-2 to TRBJ2-2; TRBD2 matches 10 bases. With V trimmed by 6 bases and J by 3 bases, 1 base remained unmatched. The CDR3 contains 14 residues. Germline CDR1 reads WSHSY; CDR2 reads SAAADI. The CDR3 loop reads CASRTSGHTGELFF. The CDR3, as DNA: TGCGCCAGCAGGACTAGCGGGCACACCGGGGAGCTGTTTTTT.

This clone was seen only a few times. A far larger clone is one nucleotide away, so this likely arose from a read error. In the same sample, other DNA sequences code for this CDR3. The chain links TRBV4-2 to TRBJ2-2; D possibly corresponds to TRBD1 (6 bases). Germline-derived CDR1 and CDR2 are LGHNA and YNFKEQ. V shed 0 bases and J shed 5 bases, with 10 bases lying between them. The CDR3 has 15 residues. CDR3 DNA sequence: TGTGCCAGCAGCCAAGAAGAAGGGGGTACCGGGGAGCTGTTTTTT. Translation gives CASSQEEGGTGELFF.

On this clone: A read error likely explains this, since a far larger clone differs by one base. The gene calls are TRBV30 and TRBJ2-5; tentative D call: TRBD1 (5 bases). In germline, CDR1 is GTSNPN, CDR2 SVGIG (reference sequence). CDR3 length equals 14 residues. In DNA form, the CDR3 reads TGTACCTGGAGCCGACAGATCTACCAAGAGACCCAGTACTTC. Protein sequence: CTWSRQIYQETQYF.

The chain carries TRBV10-3 and TRBJ1-2; D possibly corresponds to TRBD1 (5 bases). V lost 6 bases and J 4 bases, leaving 12 bases between the germline ends. Germline V gives CDR1 ENHRY, CDR2 SYGVKD. The CDR3 is made up of 13 amino acids. CDR3 bases: TGTGCCATCAGGGACGACAGTGTCTATGGCTACACCTTC. This codes for CAIRDDSVYGYTF.

This clone has just a few counts. The chain employs TRBV30 and TRBJ2-3, with D possibly being TRBD2 (7 bases). V lost 4 bases to trimming and J lost 8 bases, with 22 bases between them. This CDR3 comprises 15 residues. Germline assignment: CDR1 GTSNPN and CDR2 SVGIG (reference sequence). The CDR3 nucleotides read TGTGCCTGGATAATTGCGGATGGGGGGGCGCGTACGCAGTATTTT. Translation: CAWIIADGGARTQYF.

As concerns this clone: This is likely an artifact of a read error, given a far larger clone one base away. The V call is TRBV9, the J call TRBJ1-1, with D tentatively TRBD1 (5 bases). Germline V gene lookup returns CDR1 SGDLS and CDR2 YYNGEE. The CDR3 is 14 amino acids. V was cut by 4 bases and J by 5 bases, with 15 bases left in between. The DNA for the CDR3 is TGTGCCAGCAGCCCGCGCCAGGGTGTAACTGAAGCTTTCTTT. Its protein product is CASSPRQGVTEAFF. Complete variable domain (other parts from reference TRBV9 and TRBJ1-1): DSGVTQTPKHLITATGQRVTLRCSPRSGDLSVYWYQQSLDQGLQFLIQYYNGEERAKGNILERFSAQQFPDLHSELNLSSLELGDSALYFCASSPRQGVTEAFFGQGTRLTVV.

The V and J genes are TRBV5-1 and TRBJ2-2, with a tentative D call TRBD1 (6 bases). Trimming took 5 bases from V and 3 from J, leaving 23 bases between them. The CDR3 spans 18 residues. CDR1 SGHRS and CDR2 YFSETQ come from the germline V gene. The CDR3 here is CASSMPRTGIGDTGELFF. CDR3 sequence (DNA): TGCGCCAGCAGTATGCCTCGAACAGGGATCGGGGACACCGGGGAGCTGTTTTTT.

Details on this clone: A single base is all that separates this from a far larger clone, so a read error is likely. CDR3 residues: CASSPGWEREAFF. DNA for the CDR3: TGTGCCAGCAGCCCTGGGTGGGAGCGGGAAGCTTTCTTT. This chain links TRBV7-9 with TRBJ1-1; D is unclear. V was trimmed by 5 bases and J by 8 bases, leaving 15 bases between them. Germline CDR1 reads SEHNR; CDR2 reads FQNEAQ (reference sequence). This CDR3 region has 13 residues.

The genes are TRBV2 and TRBJ2-7, with 9 bases identical to TRBD2. J lost 2 bases, V lost 4 bases, and 15 bases had no gene match. The CDR3 spans 18 residues. Germline V gene data show CDR1 as SNHLY and CDR2 as FYNNEI. The CDR3: CASSVGSLRSGGPYEQYF. The CDR3 coding sequence is TGTGCCAGCAGTGTCGGGTCCTTACGTAGCGGGGGCCCCTACGAGCAGTACTTC.

This clone was detected once. The chain combines TRBV7-2 with TRBJ2-2; 7 nucleotides match TRBD2. Germline V gives CDR1 SGHTA, CDR2 FQGNSA. CDR3 size: 14 residues. V was clipped by 3 bases and J by 7 bases; unmatched bases: 5. DNA of the CDR3: TGTGCCAGCAGCTTTGACTGGGAGGGCGGGGAGCTGTTTTTT. Its translation: CASSFDWEGGELFF.

The CDR3 protein is CASSITRYEQYF. In DNA form, the CDR3 reads TGTGCCAGCAGCATAACCCGGTACGAGCAGTACTTC. The chain has TRBV14 and TRBJ2-7; D ambiguous. With 5 bases removed from V and 4 bases from J, the gap between germline ends came to 9 bases. This CDR3 is 12 amino acids long. In germline, CDR1 is SGHDN, CDR2 FVKESK.

This clone was seen a single time. The gene calls are TRBV28 and TRBJ1-5; TRBD1 aligns across 7 bases. After removal of 5 bases from V and 3 bases from J, the junction contained 7 bases not matched to a gene. The CDR3 sequence is 15 residues long. CDR1 is MDHEN, CDR2 SYDVKM, per germline. CDR3: CASSPRQGDNQPQHF. DNA of the CDR3: TGTGCCAGCAGTCCGAGACAGGGAGACAATCAGCCCCAGCATTTT. The full variable domain, in which reference TRBV28 and TRBJ1-5 provide the parts outside the CDR3, is DVKVTQSSRYLVKRTGEKVFLECVQDMDHENMFWYRQDPGLGLRLIYFSYDVKMKEKGDIPEGYSVSREKKERFSLILESASTNQTSMYLCASSPRQGDNQPQHFGDGTRLSIL.